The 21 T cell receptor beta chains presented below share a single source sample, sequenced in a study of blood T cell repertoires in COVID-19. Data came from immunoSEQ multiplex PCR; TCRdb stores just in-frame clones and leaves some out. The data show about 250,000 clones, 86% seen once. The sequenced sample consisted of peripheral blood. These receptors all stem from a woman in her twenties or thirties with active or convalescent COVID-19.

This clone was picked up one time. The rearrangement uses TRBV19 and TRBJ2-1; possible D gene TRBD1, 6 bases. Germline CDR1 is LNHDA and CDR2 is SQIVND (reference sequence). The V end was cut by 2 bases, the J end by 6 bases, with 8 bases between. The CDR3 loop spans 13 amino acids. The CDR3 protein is CASSISDSNEQFF. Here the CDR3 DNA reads TGTGCCAGTAGTATATCGGACAGCAATGAGCAGTTCTTC.

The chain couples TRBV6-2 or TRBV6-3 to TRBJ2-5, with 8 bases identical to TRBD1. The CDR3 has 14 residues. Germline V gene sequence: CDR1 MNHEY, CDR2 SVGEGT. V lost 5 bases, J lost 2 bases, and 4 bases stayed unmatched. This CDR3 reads CASSRRTGQETQYF. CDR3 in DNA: TGTGCCAGCAGTCGTCGGACAGGGCAAGAGACCCAGTACTTC.

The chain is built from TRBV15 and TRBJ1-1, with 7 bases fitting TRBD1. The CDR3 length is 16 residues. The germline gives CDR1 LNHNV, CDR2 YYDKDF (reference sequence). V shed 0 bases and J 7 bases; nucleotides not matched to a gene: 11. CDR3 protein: CATSRDPTGPRGEAFF. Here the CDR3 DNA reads TGTGCCACCAGCAGAGATCCGACAGGGCCCAGAGGTGAAGCTTTCTTT.

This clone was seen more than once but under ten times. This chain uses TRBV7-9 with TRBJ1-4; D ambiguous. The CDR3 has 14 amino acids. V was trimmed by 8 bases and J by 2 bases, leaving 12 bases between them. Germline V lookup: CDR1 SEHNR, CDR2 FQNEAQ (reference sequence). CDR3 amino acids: CASGSGWTNEKLFF. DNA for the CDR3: TGTGCCAGCGGGTCGGGGTGGACTAATGAAAAACTGTTTTTT. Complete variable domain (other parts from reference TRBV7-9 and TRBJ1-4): DTGVSQNPRHKITKRGQNVTFRCDPISEHNRLYWYRQTLGQGPEFLTYFQNEAQLEKSRLLSDRFSAERPKGSFSTLEIQRTEQGDSAMYLCASGSGWTNEKLFFGSGTQLSVL.

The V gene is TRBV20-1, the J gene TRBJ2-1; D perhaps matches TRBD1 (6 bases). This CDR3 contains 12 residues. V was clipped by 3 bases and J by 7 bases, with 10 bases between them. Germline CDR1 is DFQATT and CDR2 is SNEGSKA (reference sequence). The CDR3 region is CSASADRNEQFF. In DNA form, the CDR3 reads TGCAGTGCTAGTGCGGACAGAAATGAGCAGTTCTTC.

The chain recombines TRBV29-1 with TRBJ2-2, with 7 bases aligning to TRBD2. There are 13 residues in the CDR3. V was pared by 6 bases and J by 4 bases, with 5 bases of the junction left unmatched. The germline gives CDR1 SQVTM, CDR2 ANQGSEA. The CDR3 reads CSVRAGSTGELFF. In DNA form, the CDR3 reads TGCAGCGTCCGAGCGGGGAGCACCGGGGAGCTGTTTTTT.

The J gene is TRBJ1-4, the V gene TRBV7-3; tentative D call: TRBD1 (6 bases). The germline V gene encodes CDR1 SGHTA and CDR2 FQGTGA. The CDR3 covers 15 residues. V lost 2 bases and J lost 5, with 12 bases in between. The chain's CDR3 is CASSLEGVRNEKLFF. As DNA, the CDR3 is TGTGCCAGCAGCTTAGAGGGGGTTCGAAATGAAAAACTGTTTTTT.

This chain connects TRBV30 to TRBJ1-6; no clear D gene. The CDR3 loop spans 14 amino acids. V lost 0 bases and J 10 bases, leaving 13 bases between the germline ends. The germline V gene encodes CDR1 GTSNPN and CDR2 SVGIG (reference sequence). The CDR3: CAWSVPGSGSPLHF. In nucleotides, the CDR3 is TGTGCCTGGAGTGTACCGGGATCGGGGTCACCCCTCCACTTT.

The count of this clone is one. CDR3 DNA: TGTGCCAGCAGCCAATGGCGTCTTCAGGGGAACACTGAAGCTTTCTTT. Encoded protein: CASSQWRLQGNTEAFF. The chain has TRBV3-1 (or the pseudogene TRBV3-2) and TRBJ1-1, with D perhaps matching TRBD1 (5 bases). The CDR3 contains 16 residues. Germline-derived CDR1 and CDR2 are LGHDT and YNNKEL (reference sequence). V was cut by 2 bases and J by 1 base, with 14 bases left in between.

The CDR3 is CASSLPRGTQYF. In nucleotides, the CDR3 is TGTGCCAGCAGTTTACCCCGAGGGACCCAGTACTTC. V is TRBV28 and J is TRBJ2-5, with D unclear. Germline V CDR1 and CDR2: MDHEN, SYDVKM. The ends were cut back, 2 bases at V and 7 bases at J, with 8 bases in the middle. This CDR3 has 12 residues.

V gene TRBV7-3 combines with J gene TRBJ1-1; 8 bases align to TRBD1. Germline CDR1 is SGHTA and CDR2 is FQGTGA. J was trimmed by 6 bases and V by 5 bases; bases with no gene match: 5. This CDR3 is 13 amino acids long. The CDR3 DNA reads TGTGCCAGCAGCCCAGGGGGCGCCTCTGAAGCTTTCTTT. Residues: CASSPGGASEAFF.

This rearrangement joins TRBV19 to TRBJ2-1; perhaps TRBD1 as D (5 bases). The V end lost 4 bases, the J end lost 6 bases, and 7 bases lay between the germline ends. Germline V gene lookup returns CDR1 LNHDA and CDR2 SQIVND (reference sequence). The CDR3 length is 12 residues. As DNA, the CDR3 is TGTGCCAGTAGTAGCCAGGGCAATGAGCAGTTCTTC. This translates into CASSSQGNEQFF.

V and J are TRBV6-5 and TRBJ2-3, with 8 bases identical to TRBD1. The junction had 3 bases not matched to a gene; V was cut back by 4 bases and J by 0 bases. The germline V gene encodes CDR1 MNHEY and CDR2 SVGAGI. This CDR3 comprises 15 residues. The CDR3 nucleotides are TGTGCCAGCAGTTCGGACAGGGCTAGCACAGATACGCAGTATTTT. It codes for CASSSDRASTDTQYF.

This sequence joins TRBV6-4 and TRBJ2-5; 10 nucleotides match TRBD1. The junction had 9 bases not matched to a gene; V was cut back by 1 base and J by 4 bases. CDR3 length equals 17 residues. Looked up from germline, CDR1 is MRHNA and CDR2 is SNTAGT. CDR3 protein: CASSDYGTGVYRETQYF. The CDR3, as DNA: TGTGCCAGCAGTGACTACGGGACAGGGGTTTATCGAGAGACCCAGTACTTC.

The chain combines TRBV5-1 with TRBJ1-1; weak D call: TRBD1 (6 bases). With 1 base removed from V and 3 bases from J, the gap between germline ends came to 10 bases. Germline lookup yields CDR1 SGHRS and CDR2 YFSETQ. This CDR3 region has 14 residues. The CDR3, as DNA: TGCGCCAGCAGCTTGACAGCAGGGGACACTGAAGCTTTCTTT. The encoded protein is CASSLTAGDTEAFF.

The CDR3, as DNA: TGCGCCAGCAGCCAAGATGCCAGGGGAGCATATGGCTACACCTTC. Encoded protein: CASSQDARGAYGYTF. The chain has TRBV4-3 and TRBJ1-2; D is perhaps TRBD1 (6 bases). Trimming cost V 0 bases and J 5 bases, with 13 bases left between them. The germline CDR1 and CDR2 sequences are LGHNA and YSLEER. This CDR3 is built from 15 residues.

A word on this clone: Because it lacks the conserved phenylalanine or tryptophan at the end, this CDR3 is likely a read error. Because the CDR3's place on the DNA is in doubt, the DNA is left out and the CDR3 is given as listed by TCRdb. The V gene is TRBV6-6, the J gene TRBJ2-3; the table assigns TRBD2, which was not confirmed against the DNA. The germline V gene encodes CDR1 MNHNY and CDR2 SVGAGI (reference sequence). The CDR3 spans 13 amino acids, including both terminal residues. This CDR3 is CASSYSASGGGLG.

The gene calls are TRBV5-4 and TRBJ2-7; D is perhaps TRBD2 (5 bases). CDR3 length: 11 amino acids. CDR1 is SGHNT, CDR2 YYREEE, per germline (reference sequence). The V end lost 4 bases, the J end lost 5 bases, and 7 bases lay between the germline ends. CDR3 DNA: TGTGCCAGCAGCGTGCGGGACGAGCAGTACTTC. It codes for CASSVRDEQYF.

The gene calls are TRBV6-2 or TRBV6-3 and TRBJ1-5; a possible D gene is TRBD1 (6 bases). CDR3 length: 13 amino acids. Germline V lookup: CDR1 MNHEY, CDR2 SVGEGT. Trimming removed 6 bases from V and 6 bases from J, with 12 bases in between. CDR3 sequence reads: CASSPGVPQPQHF. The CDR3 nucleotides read TGTGCCAGCAGCCCAGGGGTTCCTCAGCCCCAGCATTTT.

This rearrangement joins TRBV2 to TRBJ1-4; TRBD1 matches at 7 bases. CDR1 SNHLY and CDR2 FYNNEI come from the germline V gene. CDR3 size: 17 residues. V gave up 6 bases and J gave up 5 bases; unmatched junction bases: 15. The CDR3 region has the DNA TGTGCCAGCAGACTCGACAGGGAGGTGGGGGTCAATGAAAAACTGTTTTTT. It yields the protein CASRLDREVGVNEKLFF.

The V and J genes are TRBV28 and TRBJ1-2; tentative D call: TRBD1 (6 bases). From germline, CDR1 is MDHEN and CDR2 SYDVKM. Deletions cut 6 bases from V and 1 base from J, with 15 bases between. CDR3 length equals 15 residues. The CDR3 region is CASRFPGQRNYGYTF. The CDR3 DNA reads TGTGCCAGCAGATTCCCGGGACAACGTAACTATGGCTACACCTTC.